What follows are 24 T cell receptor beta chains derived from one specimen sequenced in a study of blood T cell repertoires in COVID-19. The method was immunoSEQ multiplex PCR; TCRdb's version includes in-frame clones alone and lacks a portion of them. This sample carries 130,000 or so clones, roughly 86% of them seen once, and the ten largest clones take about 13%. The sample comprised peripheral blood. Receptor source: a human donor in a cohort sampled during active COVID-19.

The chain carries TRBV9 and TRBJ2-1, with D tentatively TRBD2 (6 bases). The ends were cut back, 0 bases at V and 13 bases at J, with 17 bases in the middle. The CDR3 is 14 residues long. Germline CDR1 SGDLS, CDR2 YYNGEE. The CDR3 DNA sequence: TGTGCCAGCAGCGTAGATGCGAATAGCGGCCGACAGTTCTTC. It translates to CASSVDANSGRQFF.

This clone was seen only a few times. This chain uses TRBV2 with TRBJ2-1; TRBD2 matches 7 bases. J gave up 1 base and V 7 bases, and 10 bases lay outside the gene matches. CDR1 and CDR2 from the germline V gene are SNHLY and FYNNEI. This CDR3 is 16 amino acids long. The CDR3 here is CASTRSSRGSYNEQFF. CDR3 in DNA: TGTGCCAGCACGCGTTCTTCGCGGGGGTCCTACAATGAGCAGTTCTTC.

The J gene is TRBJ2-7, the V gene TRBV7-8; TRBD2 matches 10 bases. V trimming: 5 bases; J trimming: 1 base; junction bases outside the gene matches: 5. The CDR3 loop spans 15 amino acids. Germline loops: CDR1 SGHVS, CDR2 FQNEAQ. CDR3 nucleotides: TGTGCCAGCAGCATCCGGACTAGCGGTTCCTACGAGCAGTACTTC. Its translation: CASSIRTSGSYEQYF.

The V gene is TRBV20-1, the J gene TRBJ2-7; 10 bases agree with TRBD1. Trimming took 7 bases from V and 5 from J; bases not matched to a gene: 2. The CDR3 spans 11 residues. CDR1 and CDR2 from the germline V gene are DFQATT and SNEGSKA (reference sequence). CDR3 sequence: CSGGQGDEQYF. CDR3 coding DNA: TGCAGTGGCGGACAGGGGGACGAGCAGTACTTC.

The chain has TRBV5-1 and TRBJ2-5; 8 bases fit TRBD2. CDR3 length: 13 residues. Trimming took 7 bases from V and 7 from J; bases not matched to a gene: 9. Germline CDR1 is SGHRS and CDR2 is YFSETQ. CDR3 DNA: TGCGCCAGCCAAACGACTAGCGAAGGGACCCAGTACTTC. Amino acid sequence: CASQTTSEGTQYF.

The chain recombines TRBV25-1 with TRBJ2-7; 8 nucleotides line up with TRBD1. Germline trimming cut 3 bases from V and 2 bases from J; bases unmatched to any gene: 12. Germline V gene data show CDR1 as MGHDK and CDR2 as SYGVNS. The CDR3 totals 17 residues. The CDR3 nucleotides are TGTGCCAGCAGTGAGCCCTACAGGGGGAACATTCCCTACGAGCAGTACTTC. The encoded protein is CASSEPYRGNIPYEQYF.

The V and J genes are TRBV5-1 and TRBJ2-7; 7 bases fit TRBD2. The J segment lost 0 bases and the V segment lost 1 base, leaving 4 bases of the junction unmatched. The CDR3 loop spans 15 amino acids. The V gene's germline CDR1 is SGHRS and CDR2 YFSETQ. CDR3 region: CASSLQAGSSYEQYF. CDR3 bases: TGCGCCAGCAGCTTGCAAGCGGGGAGCTCCTACGAGCAGTACTTC.

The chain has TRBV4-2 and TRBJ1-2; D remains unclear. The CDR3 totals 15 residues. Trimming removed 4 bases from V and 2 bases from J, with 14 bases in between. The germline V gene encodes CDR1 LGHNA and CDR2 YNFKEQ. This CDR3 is CASSREMEVNYGYTF. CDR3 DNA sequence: TGTGCCAGCAGCCGTGAAATGGAGGTGAACTATGGCTACACCTTC.

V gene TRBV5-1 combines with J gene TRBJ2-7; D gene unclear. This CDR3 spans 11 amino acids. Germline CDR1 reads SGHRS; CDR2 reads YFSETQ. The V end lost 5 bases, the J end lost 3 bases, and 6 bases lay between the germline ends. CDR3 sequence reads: CASRVDYEQYF. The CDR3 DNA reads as TGCGCCAGCAGGGTAGACTACGAGCAGTACTTC.

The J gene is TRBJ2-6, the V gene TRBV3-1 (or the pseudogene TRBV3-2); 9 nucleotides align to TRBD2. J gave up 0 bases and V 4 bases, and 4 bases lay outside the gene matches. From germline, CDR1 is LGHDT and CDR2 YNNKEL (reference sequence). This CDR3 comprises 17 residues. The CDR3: CASSLLSGGSGANVLTF. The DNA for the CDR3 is TGTGCCAGCAGCCTACTTAGCGGGGGCTCTGGGGCCAACGTCCTGACTTTC.

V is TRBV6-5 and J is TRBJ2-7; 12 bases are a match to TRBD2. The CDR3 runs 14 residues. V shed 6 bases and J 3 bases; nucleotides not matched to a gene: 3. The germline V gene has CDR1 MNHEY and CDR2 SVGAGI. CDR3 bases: TGTGCCAGCAGCCTGACTAGCGGGGGCTACGAGCAGTACTTC. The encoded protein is CASSLTSGGYEQYF.

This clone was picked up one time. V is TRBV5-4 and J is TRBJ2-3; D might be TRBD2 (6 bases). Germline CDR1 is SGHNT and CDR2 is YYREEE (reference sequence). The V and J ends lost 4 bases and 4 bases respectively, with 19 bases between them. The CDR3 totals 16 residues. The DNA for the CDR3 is TGTGCCAGCAGCCCAGCGGGCCGGGGGACGTCAGATACGCAGTATTTT. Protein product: CASSPAGRGTSDTQYF. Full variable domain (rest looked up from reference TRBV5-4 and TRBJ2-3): ETGVTQSPTHLIKTRGQQVTLRCSSQSGHNTVSWYQQALGQGPQFIFQYYREEENGRGNFPPRFSGLQFPNYSSELNVNALELDDSALYLCASSPAGRGTSDTQYFGPGTRLTVL.

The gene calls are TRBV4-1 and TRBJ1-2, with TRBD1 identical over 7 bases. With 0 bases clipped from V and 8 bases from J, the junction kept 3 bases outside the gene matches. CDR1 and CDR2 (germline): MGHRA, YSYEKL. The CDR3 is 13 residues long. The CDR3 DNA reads TGCGCCAGCAGCCAAGACAGGGGGATAGGCTACACCTTC. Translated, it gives CASSQDRGIGYTF.

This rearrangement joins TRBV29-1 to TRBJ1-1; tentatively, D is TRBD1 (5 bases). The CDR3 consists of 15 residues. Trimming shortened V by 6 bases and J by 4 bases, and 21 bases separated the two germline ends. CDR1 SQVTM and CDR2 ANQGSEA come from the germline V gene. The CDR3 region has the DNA TGCAGCGTGGACCCTCATGGCAGGGTGGGCACTGAAGCTTTCTTT. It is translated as CSVDPHGRVGTEAFF.

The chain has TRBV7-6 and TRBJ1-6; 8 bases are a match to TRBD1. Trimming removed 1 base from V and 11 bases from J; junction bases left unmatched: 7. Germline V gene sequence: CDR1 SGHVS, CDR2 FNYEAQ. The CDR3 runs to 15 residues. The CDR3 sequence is CASSLGQGPLTPLHF. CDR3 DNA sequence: TGTGCCAGCAGCTTAGGACAGGGGCCCTTAACACCCCTCCACTTT.

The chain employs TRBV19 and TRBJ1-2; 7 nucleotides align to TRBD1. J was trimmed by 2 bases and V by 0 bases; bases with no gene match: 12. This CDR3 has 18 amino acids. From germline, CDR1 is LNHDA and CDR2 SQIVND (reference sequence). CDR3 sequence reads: CASSIEGTALRSNYGYTF. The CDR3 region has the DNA TGTGCCAGTAGTATAGAAGGGACAGCCCTCAGGTCCAACTATGGCTACACCTTC.

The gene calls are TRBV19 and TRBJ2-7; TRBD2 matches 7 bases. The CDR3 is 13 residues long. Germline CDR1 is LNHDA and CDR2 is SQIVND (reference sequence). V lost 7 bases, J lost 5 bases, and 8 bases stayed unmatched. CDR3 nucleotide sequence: TGTGCCAGTATTCCCCCGGGAGGAAACGAGCAGTACTTC. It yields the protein CASIPPGGNEQYF.

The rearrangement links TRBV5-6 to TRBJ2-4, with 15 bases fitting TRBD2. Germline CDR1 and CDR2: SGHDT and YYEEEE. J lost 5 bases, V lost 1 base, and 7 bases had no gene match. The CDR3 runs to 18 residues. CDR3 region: CASSLMGLAGGSENIQYF. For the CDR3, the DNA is TGTGCCAGCAGCTTGATGGGACTAGCGGGGGGTTCAGAAAACATTCAGTACTTC.

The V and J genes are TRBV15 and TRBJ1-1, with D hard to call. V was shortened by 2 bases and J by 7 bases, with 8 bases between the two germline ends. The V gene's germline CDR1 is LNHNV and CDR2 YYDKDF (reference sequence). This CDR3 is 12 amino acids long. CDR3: CATSRPGFEAFF. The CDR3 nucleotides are TGTGCCACCAGCAGACCGGGATTTGAAGCTTTCTTT.

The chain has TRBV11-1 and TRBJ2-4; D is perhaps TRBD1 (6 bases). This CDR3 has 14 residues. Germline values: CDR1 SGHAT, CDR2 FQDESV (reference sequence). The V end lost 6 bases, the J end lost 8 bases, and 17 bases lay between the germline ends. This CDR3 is CASRVTGTADIQYF. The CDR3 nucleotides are TGTGCCAGCAGAGTCACAGGGACCGCTGACATTCAGTACTTC.

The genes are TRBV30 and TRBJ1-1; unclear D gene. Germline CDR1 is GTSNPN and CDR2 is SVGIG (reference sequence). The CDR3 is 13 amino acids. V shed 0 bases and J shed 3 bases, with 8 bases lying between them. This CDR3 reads CAWSVPGHTEAFF. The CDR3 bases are TGTGCCTGGAGTGTACCTGGGCACACTGAAGCTTTCTTT.

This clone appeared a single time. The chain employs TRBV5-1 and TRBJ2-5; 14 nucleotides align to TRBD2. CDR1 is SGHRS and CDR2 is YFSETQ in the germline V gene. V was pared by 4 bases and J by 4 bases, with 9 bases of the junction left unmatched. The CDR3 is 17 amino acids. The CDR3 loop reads CASSILPGLAGVETQYF. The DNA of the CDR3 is TGCGCCAGCAGCATCTTACCGGGACTAGCGGGGGTAGAGACCCAGTACTTC.

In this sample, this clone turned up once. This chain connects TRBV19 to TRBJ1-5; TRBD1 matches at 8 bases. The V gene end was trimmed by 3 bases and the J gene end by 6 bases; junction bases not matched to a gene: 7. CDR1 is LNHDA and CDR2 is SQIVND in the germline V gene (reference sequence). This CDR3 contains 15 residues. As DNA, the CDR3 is TGTGCCAGTAGTATTAGCAGGACAGGGCTTCAGCCCCAGCATTTT. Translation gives CASSISRTGLQPQHF.

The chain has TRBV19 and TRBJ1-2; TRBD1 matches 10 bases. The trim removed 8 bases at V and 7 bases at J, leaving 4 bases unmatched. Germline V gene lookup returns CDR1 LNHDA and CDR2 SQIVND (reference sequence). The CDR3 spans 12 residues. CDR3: CASDGQGGGYTF. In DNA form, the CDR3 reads TGTGCCAGTGACGGACAGGGGGGTGGCTACACCTTC.